This T cell receptor beta chain comes out of a study of cytomegalovirus exposure and HLA in healthy donors. Generated by immunoSEQ multiplex PCR, the TCRdb table keeps only in-frame clones and is missing some. The top ten clones hold approximately 3.1% of a sample with 200,000 to 300,000 clones, about 90% of them seen once. The CDR3 contains 13 residues. Germline V lookup: CDR1 SNHLY, CDR2 FYNNEI. V was cut by 4 bases and J by 5 bases, with 11 bases left in between. The specimen sequenced was PBMCs. The V call is TRBV2, the J call TRBJ2-5; TRBD1 is a possible D gene (5 bases). The origin of this receptor is a young woman in good health and CMV-seronegative. CDR3 loop: CASSGQLRETQYF. DNA of the CDR3: TGTGCCAGCAGTGGACAGTTGCGGGAGACCCAGTACTTC.